Following are 4 T cell receptor beta chains from one sample sequenced in a study of blood T cell repertoires in COVID-19. Data came from immunoSEQ multiplex PCR; TCRdb stores just in-frame clones and leaves some out. The sample has approximately 150,000 clones, approximately 80% seen once. Specimen: peripheral blood. These receptors all come from a man between 65 and 85 years old who had recovered from COVID-19.

The chain joins TRBV19 to TRBJ2-2, with TRBD2 as a possible D gene (5 bases). V shed 1 base and J shed 7 bases, with 13 bases lying between them. Germline loops: CDR1 LNHDA, CDR2 SQIVND (reference sequence). The CDR3 totals 15 residues. CDR3 protein: CASSIVRVKDGELFF. For the CDR3, the DNA is TGTGCCAGTAGTATAGTGAGGGTAAAGGACGGGGAGCTGTTTTTT.

The CDR3 loop is CASSTASVNTYEQYF. DNA of the CDR3: TGTGCCAGTAGTACAGCTAGCGTGAACACCTACGAGCAGTACTTC. The rearrangement joins TRBV19 to TRBJ2-7, with TRBD2 as a possible D gene (6 bases). V gave up 4 bases and J gave up 2 bases, with 15 bases separating them. The CDR3 spans 15 residues. The germline gives CDR1 LNHDA, CDR2 SQIVND (reference sequence).

CDR3 in DNA: TGTGCCAGCAGTTTATTCCTAGCGGGAGTGGGTGAGCAGTACTTC. Its translation is CASSLFLAGVGEQYF. V and J are TRBV28 and TRBJ2-7; TRBD2 agrees at 10 bases. CDR1 and CDR2 (germline): MDHEN, SYDVKM. V gave up 1 base and J gave up 7 bases; unmatched junction bases: 7. This CDR3 comprises 15 residues.

V usage is TRBV9 and J usage is TRBJ2-1; maybe TRBD2 (6 bases). The germline gives CDR1 SGDLS, CDR2 YYNGEE. V lost 0 bases and J 0 bases, leaving 19 bases between the germline ends. This CDR3 has 19 amino acids. CDR3: CASSVGLGVIISSYNEQFF. The CDR3 DNA sequence: TGTGCCAGCAGCGTAGGACTAGGCGTAATAATCTCCTCCTACAATGAGCAGTTCTTC.